Below are 3 T cell receptor beta chains sequenced from a single sample in a study of blood T cell repertoires in COVID-19. Generated by immunoSEQ multiplex PCR, the TCRdb table keeps only in-frame clones and is missing some. The sample includes more than 150,000 clones, approximately 87% of them seen just once. Sample: peripheral blood. Receptor source: a man between 70 and 80 years old with active or convalescent COVID-19.

The V and J genes are TRBV5-1 and TRBJ2-5; no clear D. The CDR3 length is 13 residues. Germline CDR1 reads SGHRS; CDR2 reads YFSETQ. V was clipped by 1 base and J by 1 base, with 5 bases between them. CDR3 bases: TGCGCCAGCAGCTTGTATGTCCAAGAGACCCAGTACTTC. This encodes CASSLYVQETQYF.

CDR3 sequence (DNA): TGTGCCAGCAGCGGGACAGGGGGCCGGAACACTGAAGCTTTCTTT. Translating gives CASSGTGGRNTEAFF. This chain links TRBV14 with TRBJ1-1; 12 nucleotides align to TRBD1. Germline V gene lookup returns CDR1 SGHDN and CDR2 FVKESK. With 5 bases clipped from V and 1 base from J, the junction kept 2 bases outside the gene matches. CDR3 length: 15 residues.

The chain uses TRBV29-1 and TRBJ2-1; 10 bases line up with TRBD2. This CDR3 contains 15 residues. Germline V CDR1 and CDR2: SQVTM, ANQGSEA. Germline trimming cut 7 bases from V and 4 bases from J; bases unmatched to any gene: 10. The CDR3 protein is CSARLLAGSYNEQFF. The CDR3 DNA reads as TGCAGCGCCCGCTTACTAGCGGGATCGTACAATGAGCAGTTCTTC.